This TCR beta chain was sequenced for a study of T cell responses to AZD1222 COVID-19 vaccine. Findings and caveats of the study: The number of AZD1222 recipients seropositive at baseline was only six. It was only after the peak T cell response that any repertoires were sampled.

Regarding this clone: Its antigen is as yet unknown.

The method was immunoSEQ multiplex PCR; TCRdb's version includes in-frame clones alone and lacks a portion of them. Here the sample spans approximately 76,000 clones, approximately 90% being singletons. The TCR was taken from an adult in good health. Specimen: peripheral blood, collected on day 0 of MenACWY control vaccination.

The CDR3 sequence is CATTRGTEAFF. CDR3 DNA: TGTGCCACCACAAGGGGAACTGAAGCTTTCTTT. The V gene is TRBV7-9, the J gene TRBJ1-1, with D perhaps TRBD1 (5 bases). The V end was cut by 10 bases, the J end by 5 bases, with 11 bases between. The CDR3 contains 11 residues. Germline V gives CDR1 SEHNR, CDR2 FQNEAQ (reference sequence).